One and the same sample provided the 23 T cell receptor beta chains below, sequenced in a study of monozygotic twins with inflammatory bowel disease. TCRdb reworked the 5' RACE reads into one entry per CDR3 protein, no DNA. This table lists about 380,000 distinct CDR3 sequences. Input material: blood. These receptors all come from a human donor with ulcerative colitis or Crohn's disease, or a healthy co-twin of an affected twin (not recorded which).

The rearrangement links TRBV4-3 to TRBJ2-5; TCRdb lists TRBD2, though no DNA is available to test this call. The CDR3 length is 17 residues. Germline CDR1 reads LGHNA; CDR2 reads YSLEER. CDR3 protein: CASSQEEVAGETETQYF.

The rearrangement links TRBV6-2 or TRBV6-3 to TRBJ2-7; TCRdb calls TRBD1, which cannot be checked without DNA. Germline V gives CDR1 MNHEY, CDR2 SVGEGT. This CDR3 contains 15 residues. The CDR3 loop reads CASSYGTGNSYEQYF.

The V gene is TRBV7-9, the J gene TRBJ1-5. CDR1 and CDR2 from the germline V gene are SEHNR and FQNEAQ (reference sequence). This CDR3 contains 16 residues. CDR3 protein: CASSSGSRINNQPQHF. Together with reference TRBV7-9 and TRBJ1-5, the CDR3 gives the full variable domain: DTGVSQNPRHKITKRGQNVTFRCDPISEHNRLYWYRQTLGQGPEFLTYFQNEAQLEKSRLLSDRFSAERPKGSFSTLEIQRTEQGDSAMYLCASSSGSRINNQPQHFGDGTRLSIL.

The chain links TRBV11-1 to TRBJ1-1; TCRdb's D gene call, TRBD1, goes unchecked for lack of DNA. CDR3 size: 18 residues. Germline CDR1 and CDR2: SGHAT and FQDESV (reference sequence). CDR3: CASSLARTGGAGRTEAFF.

This sequence joins TRBV4-3 and TRBJ1-2; checking the TCRdb D call of TRBD1 is not possible without DNA. The CDR3 contains 14 residues. Germline V gives CDR1 LGHNA, CDR2 YSLEER. The CDR3 loop reads CASSQVGREYGYTF.

The V call is TRBV7-8, the J call TRBJ1-4; TCRdb gives TRBD1 as the D gene, but with no DNA this cannot be confirmed. The CDR3 length is 16 residues. CDR1 SGHVS and CDR2 FQNEAQ come from the germline V gene. CDR3 amino acids: CASSSGQGPTNEKLFF.

The chain carries TRBV20-1 and TRBJ2-1; TCRdb designates TRBD2, a call that cannot be tested without DNA. The CDR3 extends over 20 amino acids. From germline, CDR1 is DFQATT and CDR2 SNEGSKA (reference sequence). The CDR3 protein is CSARDLNPSGGHKKGNEQFF.

The chain joins TRBV20-1 to TRBJ1-3; TCRdb's D gene call, TRBD1, goes unchecked for lack of DNA. The CDR3 extends over 16 amino acids. Germline values: CDR1 DFQATT, CDR2 SNEGSKA (reference sequence). CDR3 region: CSASRDRGRSGNTIYF.

This sequence joins TRBV9 and TRBJ2-7; with no DNA, the TCRdb D assignment of TRBD2 cannot be verified. There are 15 residues in the CDR3. The V gene's germline CDR1 is SGDLS and CDR2 YYNGEE. The CDR3 sequence: CASSAQAGGPYEQYF. Looking up the rest from reference TRBV9 and TRBJ2-7 gives the full variable domain: DSGVTQTPKHLITATGQRVTLRCSPRSGDLSVYWYQQSLDQGLQFLIQYYNGEERAKGNILERFSAQQFPDLHSELNLSSLELGDSALYFCASSAQAGGPYEQYFGPGTRLTVT.

This chain joins TRBV7-9 and TRBJ2-5; TCRdb designates TRBD1, a call that cannot be tested without DNA. CDR1 and CDR2 (germline): SEHNR, FQNEAQ (reference sequence). CDR3 length: 13 amino acids. This chain's CDR3 is CASSLGADVTQYF.

The chain carries TRBV4-3 and TRBJ2-4; as DNA is missing, the TRBD1 call by TCRdb cannot be tested. Germline V CDR1 and CDR2: LGHNA, YSLEER. The CDR3 has 16 residues. The CDR3 spells CASSQAPEATGGIQYF.

CDR3 in amino acids: CASSQPRETQYF. This sequence joins TRBV6-5 and TRBJ2-5; the TCRdb D gene call, TRBD1, has no DNA to confirm it. CDR3 length equals 12 residues. CDR1 and CDR2 from the germline V gene are MNHEY and SVGAGI.

The chain links TRBV20-1 to TRBJ2-1; TCRdb calls TRBD2, which cannot be checked without DNA. CDR1 and CDR2 from the germline V gene are DFQATT and SNEGSKA (reference sequence). The CDR3 runs to 15 residues. This chain's CDR3 is CSAQAGTSSYNEQFF.

V and J are TRBV7-2 and TRBJ2-3; there is no DNA to check the TCRdb D call of TRBD2. This CDR3 is 16 amino acids long. The germline V gene has CDR1 SGHTA and CDR2 FQGNSA. The CDR3 reads CASSSVPAGTTDTQYF.

CDR3 protein: CASSFTEGTEAFF. The chain has TRBV5-1 and TRBJ1-1. Germline V gene sequence: CDR1 SGHRS, CDR2 YFSETQ. The CDR3 sequence is 13 residues long.

The rearrangement uses TRBV20-1 and TRBJ2-1. This CDR3 has 14 amino acids. Germline lookup yields CDR1 DFQATT and CDR2 SNEGSKA (reference sequence). The CDR3 sequence: CSAVVFGPYNEQFF.

The chain combines TRBV19 with TRBJ2-3; TCRdb reports TRBD1, a call that lacks DNA to check it against. This CDR3 is built from 12 residues. Germline V gene sequence: CDR1 LNHDA, CDR2 SQIVND (reference sequence). CDR3 amino acids: CASSISGDTQYF.

The CDR3 loop reads CASTLGQGLTEAFF. This chain uses TRBV6-1 with TRBJ1-1; lacking DNA, the TRBD1 call made by TCRdb goes unchecked. Germline-derived CDR1 and CDR2 are MNHNS and SASEGT. This CDR3 comprises 14 residues.

The CDR3: CASSSGRDQPQHF. The V call is TRBV7-3, the J call TRBJ1-5. Germline assignment: CDR1 SGHTA and CDR2 FQGTGA. The CDR3 length is 13 residues.

This chain uses TRBV18 with TRBJ1-5. The CDR3 spans 13 residues. Germline V gives CDR1 KGHSH, CDR2 LQKENI. The CDR3: CASSPRENQPQHF.

The chain couples TRBV6-1 to TRBJ1-5. CDR3 length: 14 residues. Germline values: CDR1 MNHNS, CDR2 SASEGT. CDR3 protein: CASSTSGTSQPQHF.

The V gene is TRBV7-2, the J gene TRBJ2-2; no DNA is available, so the TRBD1 call from TCRdb remains unchecked. Germline CDR1 and CDR2: SGHTA and FQGNSA. The CDR3 runs to 15 residues. Here the CDR3 reads CASSSRWGGTGELFF.

CDR3 amino acids: CSALTGDYGYTF. This rearrangement joins TRBV29-1 to TRBJ1-2; TCRdb's D gene call, TRBD1, goes unchecked for lack of DNA. CDR3 length: 12 amino acids. Germline assignment: CDR1 SQVTM and CDR2 ANQGSEA.